This T cell receptor delta chain was profiled in a study of gamma-delta T cells after stem cell transplantation. TCRdb reanalysed the RT-PCR reads with CATT. The sample consists of about 2,600 delta-chain clones, approximately 3.1% of them appearing once. By frequency in the sample, this clone is medium-sized. The length of the CDR3 is 26 residues. The ends lost 7 bases at V and 0 bases at J; junction bases unmatched: 30. CDR1 is GEAIGNYY, CDR2 EKD, per germline. Specimen: gamma-delta T cells. This clonotype was sampled from a human donor. It is not recorded whose cells these are; they may come from a transplant donor. The chain couples TRDV2 to TRDJ3; TRDD3 agrees at 12 bases. The CDR3 nucleotides read TGTGCCTGGGGTTCCTCCCCAACCGACTGGGGGATACTTTTTACTTGTAGCTCCTGGGACACCCGACAGATGTTTTTC. This encodes CAWGSSPTDWGILFTCSSWDTRQMFF.